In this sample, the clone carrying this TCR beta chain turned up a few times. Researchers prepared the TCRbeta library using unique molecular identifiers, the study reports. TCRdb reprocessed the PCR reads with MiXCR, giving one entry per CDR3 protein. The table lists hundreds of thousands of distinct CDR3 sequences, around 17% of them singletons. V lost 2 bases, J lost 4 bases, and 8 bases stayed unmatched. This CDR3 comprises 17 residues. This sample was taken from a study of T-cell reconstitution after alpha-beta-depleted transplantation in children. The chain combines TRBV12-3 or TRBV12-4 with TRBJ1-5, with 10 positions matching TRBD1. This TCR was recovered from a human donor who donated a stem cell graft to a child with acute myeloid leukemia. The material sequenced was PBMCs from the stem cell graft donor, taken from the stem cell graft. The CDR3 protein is CASSLKDRGNGNQPQHF. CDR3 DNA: TGTGCCAGCAGTTTAAAGGACAGGGGGAACGGGAATCAGCCCCAGCATTTT.